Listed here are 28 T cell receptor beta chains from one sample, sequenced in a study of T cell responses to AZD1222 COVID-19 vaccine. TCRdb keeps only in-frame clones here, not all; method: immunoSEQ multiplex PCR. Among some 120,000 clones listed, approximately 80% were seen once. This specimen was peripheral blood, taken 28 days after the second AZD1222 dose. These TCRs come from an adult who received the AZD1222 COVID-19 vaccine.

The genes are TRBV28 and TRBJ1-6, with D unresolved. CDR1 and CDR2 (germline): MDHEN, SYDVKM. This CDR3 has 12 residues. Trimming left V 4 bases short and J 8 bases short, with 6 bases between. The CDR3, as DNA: TGTGCCAGCAGTTCCCATTATTCACCCCTCCACTTT. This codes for CASSSHYSPLHF.

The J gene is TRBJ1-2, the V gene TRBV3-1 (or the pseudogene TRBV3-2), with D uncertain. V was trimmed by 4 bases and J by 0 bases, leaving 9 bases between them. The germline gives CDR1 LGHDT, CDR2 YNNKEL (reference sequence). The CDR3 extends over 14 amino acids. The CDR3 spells CASSPRMTNYGYTF. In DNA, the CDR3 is TGTGCCAGCAGCCCTCGGATGACTAACTATGGCTACACCTTC.

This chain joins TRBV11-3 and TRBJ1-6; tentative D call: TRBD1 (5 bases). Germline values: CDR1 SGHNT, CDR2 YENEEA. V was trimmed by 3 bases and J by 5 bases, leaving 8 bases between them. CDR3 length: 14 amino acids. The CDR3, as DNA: TGTGCCAGCAGCTTCGGCAGGGATAATTCACCCCTCCACTTT. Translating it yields CASSFGRDNSPLHF.

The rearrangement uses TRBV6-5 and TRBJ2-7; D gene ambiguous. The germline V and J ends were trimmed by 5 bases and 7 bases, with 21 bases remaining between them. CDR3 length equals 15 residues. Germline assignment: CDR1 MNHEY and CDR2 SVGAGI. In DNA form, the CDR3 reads TGTGCCAGCAGTCGGGCGAGCAGGCTTGGGCGGGAGCAGTACTTC. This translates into CASSRASRLGREQYF.

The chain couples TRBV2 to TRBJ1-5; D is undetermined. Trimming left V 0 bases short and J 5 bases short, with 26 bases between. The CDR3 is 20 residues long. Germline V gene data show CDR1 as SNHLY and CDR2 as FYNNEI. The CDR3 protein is CASSEASRGPLGVAHQPQHF. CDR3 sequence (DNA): TGTGCCAGCAGTGAAGCATCAAGAGGGCCTTTAGGTGTAGCTCATCAGCCCCAGCATTTT.

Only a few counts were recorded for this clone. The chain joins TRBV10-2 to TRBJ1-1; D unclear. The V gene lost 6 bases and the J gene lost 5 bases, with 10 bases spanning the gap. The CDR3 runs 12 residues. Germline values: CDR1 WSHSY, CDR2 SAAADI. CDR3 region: CASSQLRTEAFF. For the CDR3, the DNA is TGCGCCAGCAGCCAACTTCGGACTGAAGCTTTCTTT.

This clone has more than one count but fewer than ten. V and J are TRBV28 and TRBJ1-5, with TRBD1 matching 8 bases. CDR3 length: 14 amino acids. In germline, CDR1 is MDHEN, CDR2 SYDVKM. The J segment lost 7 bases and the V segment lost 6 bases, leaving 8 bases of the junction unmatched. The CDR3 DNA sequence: TGTGCCAGCAGACTCAGGGGGCCGGGGCAGCCCCAGCATTTT. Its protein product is CASRLRGPGQPQHF.

The CDR3 reads CASSYWGQGKDEKLFF. The CDR3 DNA reads TGTGCCAGCAGTTACTGGGGACAGGGGAAAGATGAAAAACTGTTTTTT. V usage is TRBV6-6 and J usage is TRBJ1-4; 10 bases fit TRBD1. The J segment lost 6 bases and the V segment lost 1 base, leaving 5 bases of the junction unmatched. The CDR3 has 16 amino acids. The V gene's germline CDR1 is MNHNY and CDR2 SVGAGI (reference sequence).

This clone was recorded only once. CDR3 bases: TGTGCCAGCAGTTACCTGGGATTACAAGAGACCCAGTACTTC. Protein product: CASSYLGLQETQYF. The chain employs TRBV6-5 and TRBJ2-5; D not certain. Trimming stripped 2 bases from V and 2 bases from J, with 9 bases between. This CDR3 region has 14 residues. Germline CDR1 and CDR2: MNHEY and SVGAGI.

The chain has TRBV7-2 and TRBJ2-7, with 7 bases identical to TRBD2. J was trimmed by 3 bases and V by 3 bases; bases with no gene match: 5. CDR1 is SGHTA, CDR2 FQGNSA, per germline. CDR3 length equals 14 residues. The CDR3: CASSLGTTYYEQYF. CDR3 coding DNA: TGTGCCAGCAGCTTGGGGACTACCTACTACGAGCAGTACTTC.

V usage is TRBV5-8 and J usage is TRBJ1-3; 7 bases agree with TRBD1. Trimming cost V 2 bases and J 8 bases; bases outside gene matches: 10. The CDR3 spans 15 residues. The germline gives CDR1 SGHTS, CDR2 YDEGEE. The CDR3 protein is CASSFGQAPGDTIYF. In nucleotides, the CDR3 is TGTGCCAGCAGCTTCGGACAGGCGCCTGGTGACACCATATATTTT.

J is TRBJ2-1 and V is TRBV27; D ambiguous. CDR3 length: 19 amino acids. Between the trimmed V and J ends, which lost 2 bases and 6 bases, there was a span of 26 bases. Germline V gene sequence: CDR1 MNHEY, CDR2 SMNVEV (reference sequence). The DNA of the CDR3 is TGTGCCAGCAGTTTACGCCCCCCAGGAAATGCGGTGCCGGTCAATGAGCAGTTCTTC. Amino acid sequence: CASSLRPPGNAVPVNEQFF.

The DNA of the CDR3 is TGTGCCAGCAGCCCTGGGGACAGTCGCCTTGAAGCTTTCTTT. It codes for CASSPGDSRLEAFF. The chain uses TRBV28 and TRBJ1-1; TRBD1 matches 7 bases. The V and J ends lost 6 bases and 7 bases, in that order; junction bases with no gene match: 11. Per the germline V gene, CDR1 is MDHEN and CDR2 is SYDVKM. The CDR3 extends over 14 amino acids. The entire variable domain, with the rest obtained from reference TRBV28 and TRBJ1-1, is as follows: DVKVTQSSRYLVKRTGEKVFLECVQDMDHENMFWYRQDPGLGLRLIYFSYDVKMKEKGDIPEGYSVSREKKERFSLILESASTNQTSMYLCASSPGDSRLEAFFGQGTRLTVV.

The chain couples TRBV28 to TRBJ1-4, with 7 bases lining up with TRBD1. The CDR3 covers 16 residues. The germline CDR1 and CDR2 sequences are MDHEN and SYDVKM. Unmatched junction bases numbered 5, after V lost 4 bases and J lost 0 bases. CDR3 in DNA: TGTGCCAGCAGTTGGGACAGAGAAGCAACTAATGAAAAACTGTTTTTT. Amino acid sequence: CASSWDREATNEKLFF.

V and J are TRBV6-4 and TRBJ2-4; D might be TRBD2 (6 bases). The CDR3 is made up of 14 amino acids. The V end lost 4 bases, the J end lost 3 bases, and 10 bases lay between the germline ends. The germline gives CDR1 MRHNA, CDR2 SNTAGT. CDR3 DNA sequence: TGTGCCAGCAGTGGAGAGGAGGGCAAAAACATTCAGTACTTC. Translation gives CASSGEEGKNIQYF.

The CDR3 DNA follows: TGTGCCAGTAGTGGCAGAACCTCTGGGGCCAACGTCCTGACTTTC. Its protein product is CASSGRTSGANVLTF. V and J are TRBV19 and TRBJ2-6; D remains ambiguous. Trimming shortened V by 5 bases and J by 0 bases, and 8 bases separated the two germline ends. Looked up from germline, CDR1 is LNHDA and CDR2 is SQIVND (reference sequence). The CDR3 is 15 residues long.

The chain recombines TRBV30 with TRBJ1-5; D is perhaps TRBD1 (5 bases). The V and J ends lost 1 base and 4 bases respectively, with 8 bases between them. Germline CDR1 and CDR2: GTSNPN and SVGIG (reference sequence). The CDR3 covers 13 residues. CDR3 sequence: CAWSGGGNQPQHF. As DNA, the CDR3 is TGTGCCTGGAGTGGGGGGGGAAATCAGCCCCAGCATTTT. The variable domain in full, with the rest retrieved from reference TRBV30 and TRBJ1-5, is SQTIHQWPATLVQPVGSPLSLECTVEGTSNPNLYWYRQAAGRGLQLLFYSVGIGQISSEVPQNLSASRPQDRQFILSSKKLLLSDSGFYLCAWSGGGNQPQHFGDGTRLSIL.

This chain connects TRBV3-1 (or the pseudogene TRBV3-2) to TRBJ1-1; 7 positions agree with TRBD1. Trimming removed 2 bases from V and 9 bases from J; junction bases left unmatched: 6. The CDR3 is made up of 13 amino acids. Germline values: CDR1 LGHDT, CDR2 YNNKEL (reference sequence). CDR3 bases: TGTGCCAGCAGCCAACCCTGGGACAGTAAAGCTTTCTTT. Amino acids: CASSQPWDSKAFF.

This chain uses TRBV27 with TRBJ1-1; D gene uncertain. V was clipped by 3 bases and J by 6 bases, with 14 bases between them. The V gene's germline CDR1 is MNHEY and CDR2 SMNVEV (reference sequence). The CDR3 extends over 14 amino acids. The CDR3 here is CASSLLGKGAEAFF. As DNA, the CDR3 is TGTGCCAGCAGTTTGTTGGGGAAGGGCGCTGAAGCTTTCTTT.

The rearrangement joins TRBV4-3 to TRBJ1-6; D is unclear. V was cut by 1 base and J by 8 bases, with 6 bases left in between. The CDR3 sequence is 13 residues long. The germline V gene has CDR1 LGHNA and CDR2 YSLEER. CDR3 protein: CASSQVWDSPLHF. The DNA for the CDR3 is TGCGCCAGCAGCCAAGTGTGGGATTCACCCCTCCACTTT.

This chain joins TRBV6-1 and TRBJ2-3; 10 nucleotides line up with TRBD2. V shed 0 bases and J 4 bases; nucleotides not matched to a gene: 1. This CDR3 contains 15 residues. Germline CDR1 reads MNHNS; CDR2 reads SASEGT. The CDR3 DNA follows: TGTGCCAGCAGTGAAGCTAGCGGGGGGCCAGATACGCAGTATTTT. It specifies CASSEASGGPDTQYF.

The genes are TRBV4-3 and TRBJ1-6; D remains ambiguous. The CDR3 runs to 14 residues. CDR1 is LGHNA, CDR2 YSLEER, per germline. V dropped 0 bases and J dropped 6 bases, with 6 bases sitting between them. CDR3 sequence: CASSQEEGNSPLHF. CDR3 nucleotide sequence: TGCGCCAGCAGCCAAGAGGAAGGTAATTCACCCCTCCACTTT.

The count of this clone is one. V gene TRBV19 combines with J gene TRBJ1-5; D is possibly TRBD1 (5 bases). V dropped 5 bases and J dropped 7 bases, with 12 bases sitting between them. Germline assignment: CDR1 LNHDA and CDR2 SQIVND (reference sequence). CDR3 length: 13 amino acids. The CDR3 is CASSGQGGQPQHF. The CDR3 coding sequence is TGTGCCAGTAGTGGGCAGGGTGGACAGCCCCAGCATTTT.

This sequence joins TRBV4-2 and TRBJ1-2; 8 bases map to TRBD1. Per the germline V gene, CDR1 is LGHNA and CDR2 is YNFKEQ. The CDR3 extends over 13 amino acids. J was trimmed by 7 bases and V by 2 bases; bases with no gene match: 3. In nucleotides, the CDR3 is TGTGCCAGCAGCCAACGACAGGGGCTTGGCTACACCTTC. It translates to CASSQRQGLGYTF.

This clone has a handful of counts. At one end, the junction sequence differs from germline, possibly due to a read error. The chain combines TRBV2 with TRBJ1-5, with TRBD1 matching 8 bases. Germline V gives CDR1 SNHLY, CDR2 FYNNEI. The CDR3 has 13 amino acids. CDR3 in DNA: TGTGCCAGCAGTGCAGGGGGCAAACAGCCCCAGCATTTT. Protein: CASSAGGKQPQHF.

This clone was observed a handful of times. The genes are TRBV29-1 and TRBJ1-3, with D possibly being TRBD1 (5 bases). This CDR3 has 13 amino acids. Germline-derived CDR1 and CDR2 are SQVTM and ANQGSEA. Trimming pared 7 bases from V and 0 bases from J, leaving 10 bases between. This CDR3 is CSGSGISGNTIYF. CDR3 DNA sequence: TGCAGCGGTTCAGGGATCTCTGGAAACACCATATATTTT.

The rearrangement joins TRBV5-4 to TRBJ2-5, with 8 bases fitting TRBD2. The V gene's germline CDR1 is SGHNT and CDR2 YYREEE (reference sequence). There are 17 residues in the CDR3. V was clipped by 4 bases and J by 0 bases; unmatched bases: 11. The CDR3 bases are TGTGCCAGCAGCCCCCCCGGGAGGGGTGGGAACCAAGAGACCCAGTACTTC. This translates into CASSPPGRGGNQETQYF.

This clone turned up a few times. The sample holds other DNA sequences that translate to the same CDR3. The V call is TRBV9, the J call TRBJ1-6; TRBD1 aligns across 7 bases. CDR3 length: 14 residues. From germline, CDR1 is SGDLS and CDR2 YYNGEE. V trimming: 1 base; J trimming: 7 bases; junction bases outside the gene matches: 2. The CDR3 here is CASSVSQGNSPLHF. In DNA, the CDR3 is TGTGCCAGCAGCGTATCACAGGGGAATTCACCCCTCCACTTT.